This T cell receptor beta chain was sequenced during a study of glioma-infiltrating T cells. Study-wide findings and caveats: Non-neoplastic patients had below-expected tissue-blood divergence, while all gliomas exceeded expectation. Only very few CDR3 sequences appeared in both tissue and blood.

Amplification of TCR alpha and beta CDR3 regions from RNA used iRepertoire nested multiplex PCR. TCRdb reanalysed the multiplex PCR reads using MiXCR and keeps one entry per CDR3 protein. Of some 190,000 distinct CDR3 sequences listed, 30% to 40% are singletons. As to this clonotype: What it binds is not known.

The germline gives CDR1 SGHDT, CDR2 YYEEEE. The CDR3 is 12 residues long. Trimming pared 4 bases from V and 9 bases from J, leaving 13 bases between. This sequence was found in a human donor with low-grade glioma or glioblastoma, undergoing nonglioma brain surgery, or in good health (not recorded which). V is TRBV5-6 and J is TRBJ2-5, with D hard to call. Sequencing was carried out using glioma tissue, nonneoplastic brain tissue, or PBMCs (not recorded which). Here the CDR3 reads CASSMVGSAQYF. DNA of the CDR3: TGTGCCAGCAGCATGGTAGGATCGGCCCAGTACTTC.